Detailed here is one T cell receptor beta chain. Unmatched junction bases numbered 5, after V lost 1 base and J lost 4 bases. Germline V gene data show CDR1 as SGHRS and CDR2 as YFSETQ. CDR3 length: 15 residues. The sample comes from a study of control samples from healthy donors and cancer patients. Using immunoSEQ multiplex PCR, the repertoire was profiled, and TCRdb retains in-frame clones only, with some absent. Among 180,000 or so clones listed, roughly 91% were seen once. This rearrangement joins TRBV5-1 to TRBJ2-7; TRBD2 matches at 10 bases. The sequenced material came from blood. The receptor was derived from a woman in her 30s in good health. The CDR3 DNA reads TGCGCCAGCAGCTTGATAGCGGGGGGTTCTTACGAGCAGTACTTC. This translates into CASSLIAGGSYEQYF.